A selection of T cell receptor beta chains follows, all from one sample in a study of blood T cell repertoires in COVID-19. Assay used: immunoSEQ multiplex PCR; TCRdb lists only in-frame clones, some missing. The sample records about 270,000 clones, about 86% being singletons. Sequenced material: peripheral blood. The origin of the receptors is an older woman with active or convalescent COVID-19. CDR3s include the opening cysteine and the closing phenylalanine or tryptophan. A D gene is named only where the DNA matches it firmly. Part of the rows lack a size; the others show once, few, many or a class for expanded clones.

clone_size,d_call,j_call,v_call,cdr3_aa,cdr3_nt
NA,NA,TRBJ2-4,TRBV2,CASTRENIQYF,TGTGCCAGCACCCGGGAAAACATTCAGTACTTC
NA,TRBD1,TRBJ2-2,TRBV5-1,CASSSGQGNTGELFF,TGCGCCAGCAGCTCGGGACAGGGGAACACCGGGGAGCTGTTTTTT
NA,NA,TRBJ2-3,TRBV6-2/TRBV6-3,CASSSPPGVAFTDTQYF,TGTGCCAGCAGTTCCCCCCCCGGGGTCGCATTCACAGATACGCAGTATTTT
NA,NA,TRBJ2-2,TRBV9,CASSLYTSGELFF,TGTGCCAGCAGCCTTTATACATCGGGGGAGCTGTTTTTT
NA,NA,TRBJ2-7,TRBV6-1,CASSEQSQTYEQYF,TGTGCCAGCAGTGAACAGTCACAGACCTACGAGCAGTACTTC
few,TRBD2,TRBJ2-5,TRBV19,CASGPSGRRTQYF,TGTGCCAGTGGACCTAGCGGGCGGAGGACCCAGTACTTC
NA,NA,TRBJ2-2,TRBV9,CASSGTRSTGELFF,TGTGCCAGCAGCGGAACTAGATCCACCGGGGAGCTGTTTTTT
NA,NA,TRBJ1-2,TRBV9,CASSRQGAYSNYGYTF,TGTGCCAGCAGCCGACAAGGGGCCTACAGCAACTATGGCTACACCTTC
NA,NA,TRBJ2-7,TRBV19,CASSIDARGVYEQYF,TGTGCCAGTAGTATAGATGCCAGGGGGGTCTACGAGCAGTACTTC
NA,NA,TRBJ1-1,TRBV20-1,CSASDVGTEAFF,TGCAGTGCTAGTGACGTCGGCACTGAAGCTTTCTTT
NA,NA,TRBJ1-3,TRBV12-5,CASGLGALGNTIYF,TGTGCTAGTGGTTTGGGAGCTTTAGGAAACACCATATATTTT
NA,NA,TRBJ2-2,TRBV5-6,CASSSTGTVGELFF,TGTGCCAGCAGCTCAACAGGGACCGTCGGGGAGCTGTTTTTT
NA,TRBD2,TRBJ2-7,TRBV7-9,CASSLPLSGGLGQYF,TGTGCCAGCAGCTTACCGCTAAGCGGGGGGTTGGGGCAGTACTTC
NA,TRBD1,TRBJ1-5,TRBV14,CASSRQGHQPQHF,TGTGCCAGCAGTCGACAGGGGCATCAGCCCCAGCATTTT
NA,TRBD1,TRBJ2-5,TRBV7-6,CASSGTATLRYQETQYF,TGTGCCAGCAGCGGGACAGCGACCCTTAGGTACCAAGAGACCCAGTACTTC
NA,TRBD1,TRBJ1-5,TRBV19,CASSRTGGDQPQHF,TGTGCCAGTAGCAGGACAGGGGGGGATCAGCCCCAGCATTTT
NA,NA,TRBJ2-1,TRBV24-1,CATSTPYRDNEQFF,TGTGCCACCAGTACCCCCTACAGGGATAATGAGCAGTTCTTC
few,NA,TRBJ1-1,TRBV7-9,CASSLGAGFTEAFF,TGTGCCAGCAGCTTAGGGGCAGGGTTCACTGAAGCTTTCTTT
NA,TRBD2,TRBJ2-5,TRBV9,CASSVATSGGRGETQYF,TGTGCCAGCAGCGTAGCTACTAGCGGGGGTCGGGGAGAGACCCAGTACTTC
once,TRBD2,TRBJ2-2,TRBV4-3,CASSQEVNSGGLNTGELFF,TGCGCCAGCAGCCAAGAGGTCAATAGCGGGGGCCTGAACACCGGGGAGCTGTTTTTT
NA,NA,TRBJ2-3,TRBV18,CASSPPAETDTQYF,TGTGCCAGCTCACCACCGGCGGAGACAGATACGCAGTATTTT
NA,TRBD1,TRBJ2-2,TRBV10-3,CATFGQGDGGELFF,TGTGCCACCTTCGGACAGGGGGACGGCGGGGAGCTGTTTTTT
NA,TRBD1,TRBJ2-1,TRBV5-1,CASSLGQGTFF,TGCGCCAGCAGCTTAGGACAGGGGACGTTCTTC
NA,TRBD1,TRBJ1-2,TRBV29-1,CSVYTGGGYTF,TGCAGCGTATATACAGGGGGTGGCTACACCTTC
NA,NA,TRBJ1-2,TRBV3-1/TRBV3-2,CASSFRTGTNYGYTF,TGTGCCAGCAGCTTCCGGACTGGAACTAACTATGGCTACACCTTC
NA,NA,TRBJ1-4,TRBV19,CASSPQGTNEKLFF,TGTGCCAGTAGTCCACAGGGCACTAATGAAAAACTGTTTTTT
once,NA,TRBJ2-4,TRBV19,CASTDLGQKTIQYF,TGTGCCAGTACCGACTTAGGACAGAAAACCATTCAGTACTTC
NA,NA,TRBJ2-6,TRBV12-3/TRBV12-4,CASSFFGANVLTF,TGTGCCAGCAGTTTCTTTGGGGCCAACGTCCTGACTTTC
once,TRBD2,TRBJ2-1,TRBV19,CASSRQEAGDNEQFF,TGTGCCAGTAGCAGACAGGAAGCGGGGGACAATGAGCAGTTCTTC